This TCR beta chain was documented in a study of T-cell reconstitution after alpha-beta-depleted transplantation in children. Overall study findings and caveats: From surviving recipient T cells and thymic progenitors came the high day-60 TCRbeta diversity observed in some patients. Alpha-beta T cells present about two months after transplant were reported to originate from several hundred expanded graft clones. From newly produced T cells came most of the T-cell counts and diversity one year after transplant.

The CDR3 covers 16 residues. The J segment lost 9 bases and the V segment lost 4 bases, leaving 14 bases of the junction unmatched. CDR1 is SGHKS, CDR2 YYEKEE, per germline (reference sequence). Preparation of the TCRbeta library was carried out with unique molecular identifiers. TCRdb reprocessed the PCR reads with MiXCR, giving one entry per CDR3 protein. Of some 840,000 distinct CDR3 sequences in the sample, 16% were seen once. Comment on this clonotype: Its matching antigen is unknown.

The receptor was isolated from a male patient between 5 and 17 years old who had a stem cell transplant for acute lymphoblastic leukemia, so the T cells may come from the graft donor. Sequenced here: PBMCs, mostly from graft donor cells, sampled 360 days after TCRalphabeta/CD19-depleted stem cell transplant. V is TRBV5-5 and J is TRBJ2-1; TRBD1 matches at 9 bases. CDR3 amino acids: CASSVRAGTGSVEQFF. CDR3 sequence (DNA): TGTGCCAGCAGCGTAAGAGCCGGGACAGGGTCCGTTGAGCAGTTCTTC.